Detailed here is one TCR beta chain. These data come from a study of blood T cell repertoires in COVID-19. Sequenced by immunoSEQ multiplex PCR; TCRdb stores in-frame clones only, minus some. Of some 220,000 clones listed, about 82% are singletons. Sequenced input: peripheral blood. This TCR came from a woman aged 60-75 years with active or convalescent COVID-19.

CDR3 nucleotide sequence: TGTGCCAGCAGCGTCTCCATTCGGGCTAGCGGTTTCACCGGGGAGCTGTTTTTT. Translation: CASSVSIRASGFTGELFF. The rearrangement uses TRBV9 and TRBJ2-2; TRBD2 agrees at 7 bases. This CDR3 region has 18 residues. V was pared by 2 bases and J by 4 bases, with 14 bases of the junction left unmatched. The germline V gene encodes CDR1 SGDLS and CDR2 YYNGEE. The whole variable domain, filled in from reference TRBV9 and TRBJ2-2, reads DSGVTQTPKHLITATGQRVTLRCSPRSGDLSVYWYQQSLDQGLQFLIQYYNGEERAKGNILERFSAQQFPDLHSELNLSSLELGDSALYFCASSVSIRASGFTGELFFGEGSRLTVL.